The T cell receptor (beta chain) under discussion was sequenced for a study of shared clonotypes between healthy human individuals. Background on the study: Each donor had three CD4 naive, three CD4 memory, two CD8 naive and one CD8 memory plate.

CDR3 length: 15 residues. In germline, CDR1 is MNHNS, CDR2 SASEGT. Adult Caucasians living in Nashville, Tennessee made up all of the donors. CD4+ cells were split into CD45RA+ naive and CD45RA-negative memory subsets. To note about this clone: At one boundary the junction diverges from the germline segment, which might be a read error.

Per the original methods: ImmunoSEQ supplied junction-only sequences lacking quality scores, so filtering was different. Profiling relied on immunoSEQ multiplex PCR, and the TCRdb table lists in-frame clones only, not all of them. From that table come the V and J calls and clone size; the DNA was used to work out D and trimming. The sample records roughly 2.2 million clones, approximately 93% being singletons. Sample: naive CD4+ T cells from PBMCs. Subset described: CD45RA+ positively selected. The source is a young man in good health. Some clones in this sample may be carry-over from other donors' samples. The rearrangement links TRBV6-1 to TRBJ2-7; possibly TRBD1 for D (6 bases). CDR3 in DNA: TGTGCCAGCAGTGAACCAGGGGCAGGGAGATACGGGCAGTACTTC. This sequence encodes CASSEPGAGRYGQYF.